The text below deals with one T cell receptor (beta chain). In the source study's methods: Amplification of reference gene primers was used by the study to estimate nucleated cell counts. Assay used: immunoSEQ multiplex PCR; TCRdb lists only in-frame clones, some missing. V and J calls and clone size are copied from that table; D and trimming were computed from the DNA. The sample has about 230,000 clones; around 85% are singletons. CDR1 is LNHDA, CDR2 SQIVND, per germline (reference sequence). The CDR3 sequence is 18 residues long. The ends lost 1 base at V and 9 bases at J; junction bases unmatched: 18. The sample comes from a study of blood T cell repertoires in COVID-19. On the study more broadly: The study drew acute and convalescent COVID-19 samples from the United States, Italy and Spain. Nucleic acid was either cDNA or gDNA, and it came from T cells, B-cell-depleted T cells, or PBMCs.

V and J are TRBV19 and TRBJ2-1, with 7 bases identical to TRBD2. The clonotype comes from a woman aged 80 or over with acute or convalescent COVID-19. The sequencing input was peripheral blood. In DNA form, the CDR3 reads TGTGCCAGTAGTATAGTCGTGGGGGAGGCGGGAGCTGAGGGTGAGCAGTTCTTC. Its translation is CASSIVVGEAGAEGEQFF.